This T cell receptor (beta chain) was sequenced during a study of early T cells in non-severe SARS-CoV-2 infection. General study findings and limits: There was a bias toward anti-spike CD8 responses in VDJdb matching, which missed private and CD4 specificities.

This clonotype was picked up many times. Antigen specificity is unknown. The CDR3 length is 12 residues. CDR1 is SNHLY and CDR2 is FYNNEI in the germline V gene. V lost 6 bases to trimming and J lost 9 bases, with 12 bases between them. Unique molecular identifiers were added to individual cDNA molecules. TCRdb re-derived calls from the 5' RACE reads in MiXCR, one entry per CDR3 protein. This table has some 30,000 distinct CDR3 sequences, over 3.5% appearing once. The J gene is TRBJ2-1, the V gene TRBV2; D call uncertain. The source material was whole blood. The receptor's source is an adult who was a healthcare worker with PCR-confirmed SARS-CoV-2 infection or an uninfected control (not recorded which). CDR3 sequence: CASSPFHSEQFF. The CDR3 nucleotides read TGTGCCAGCAGCCCGTTCCATTCTGAGCAGTTCTTC.